The rows below give T cell receptor beta chains drawn from one sample of a study of T-cell memory formation after mild COVID-19. TCRdb independently ran MiXCR on the 5' RACE reads; one entry per CDR3 protein. The data contain about 560,000 distinct CDR3 sequences, less than 25% of them seen just once; the ten biggest clones take up under 8.5%. Sequencing was done on a sample of PBMCs or a T cell subset sorted from them (not recorded which). The receptors come from an adult woman who had mild COVID-19 (a few samples of this study predate the infection). Cell type and time point are not known. The CDR3 runs from the conserved cysteine through the conserved F or W. The order of the fields is J gene, V gene, clone size, D gene, CDR3 protein, CDR3 DNA. D genes are given only for firm matches. A clone size is listed for some rows: how often the clone was seen (once, few, many), or a class if it is expanded.

J gene: TRBJ2-7
V gene: TRBV7-9
clone size: few
D gene: TRBD2
CDR3 protein: CASSLVGLANREQYF
CDR3 DNA: TGTGCCAGCAGCTTAGTTGGACTAGCTAATCGCGAGCAGTACTTC

J gene: TRBJ2-5
V gene: TRBV12-3/TRBV12-4
clone size: -
D gene: TRBD2
CDR3 protein: CASREREGWETQYF
CDR3 DNA: TGTGCCAGCCGCGAGCGGGAGGGCTGGGAGACCCAGTACTTC

J gene: TRBJ1-2
V gene: TRBV12-3/TRBV12-4
clone size: -
D gene: -
CDR3 protein: CASSLFEGRGYTF
CDR3 DNA: TGTGCCAGCAGTTTATTTGAGGGGAGAGGCTACACCTTC

J gene: TRBJ1-4
V gene: TRBV5-1
clone size: few
D gene: -
CDR3 protein: CASSPGPFGEKLFF
CDR3 DNA: TGCGCCAGCAGCCCGGGACCTTTCGGTGAAAAACTGTTTTTT

J gene: TRBJ2-7
V gene: TRBV20-1
clone size: -
D gene: -
CDR3 protein: CSARGIGHHYEQYF
CDR3 DNA: TGCAGTGCTAGAGGTATAGGACATCACTACGAGCAGTACTTC

J gene: TRBJ2-2
V gene: TRBV4-1
clone size: -
D gene: -
CDR3 protein: CASSQVPETLANTGELFF
CDR3 DNA: TGCGCCAGCAGCCAGGTGCCCGAAACCCTCGCGAACACCGGGGAGCTGTTTTTT

J gene: TRBJ2-7
V gene: TRBV20-1
clone size: -
D gene: TRBD1
CDR3 protein: CSAREPPGQGAYEQYF
CDR3 DNA: TGCAGTGCTAGAGAGCCGCCGGGACAGGGGGCGTACGAGCAGTACTTC

J gene: TRBJ2-3
V gene: TRBV24-1
clone size: -
D gene: TRBD2
CDR3 protein: CATSDLNSGGSDTQYF
CDR3 DNA: TGTGCCACCAGTGATTTGAATAGCGGGGGTTCAGATACGCAGTATTTT

J gene: TRBJ1-1
V gene: TRBV12-3/TRBV12-4
clone size: few
D gene: -
CDR3 protein: CASSSRTPNTEAFF
CDR3 DNA: TGTGCCAGCAGCTCTAGGACACCGAACACTGAAGCTTTCTTT

J gene: TRBJ2-2
V gene: TRBV7-9
clone size: few
D gene: -
CDR3 protein: CASSRFGITGELFF
CDR3 DNA: TGTGCCAGCAGCCGATTTGGGATCACCGGGGAGCTGTTTTTT

J gene: TRBJ2-3
V gene: TRBV19
clone size: -
D gene: -
CDR3 protein: CASKTIISTDTQYF
CDR3 DNA: TGTGCCAGTAAGACTATCATTAGCACAGATACGCAGTATTTT

J gene: TRBJ1-6
V gene: TRBV5-6
clone size: few
D gene: TRBD1
CDR3 protein: CASSLTTGADSPLHF
CDR3 DNA: TGTGCCAGCAGCCTAACGACAGGGGCGGACTCACCCCTCCACTTT

J gene: TRBJ1-5
V gene: TRBV18
clone size: -
D gene: TRBD1
CDR3 protein: CATNTQGPNQPQHF
CDR3 DNA: TGTGCCACCAACACACAGGGGCCCAATCAGCCCCAGCATTTT

J gene: TRBJ2-1
V gene: TRBV11-2
clone size: few
D gene: TRBD2
CDR3 protein: CASSWWVGTSGRSYNEQFF
CDR3 DNA: TGTGCCAGCAGCTGGTGGGTTGGGACTAGCGGACGCTCCTACAATGAGCAGTTCTTC

J gene: TRBJ1-2
V gene: TRBV20-1
clone size: few
D gene: TRBD1
CDR3 protein: CSASFRDRDGYTF
CDR3 DNA: TGCAGTGCTAGTTTCCGCGACAGGGACGGCTACACCTTC

J gene: TRBJ2-7
V gene: TRBV4-3
clone size: -
D gene: TRBD1
CDR3 protein: CASSQGMGQGAYEQYF
CDR3 DNA: TGCGCCAGCAGCCAAGGGATGGGACAGGGGGCATACGAGCAGTACTTC

J gene: TRBJ2-3
V gene: TRBV5-4
clone size: few
D gene: TRBD2
CDR3 protein: CASRRGLAASTDTQYF
CDR3 DNA: TGTGCCAGCAGACGCGGACTAGCGGCTAGCACAGATACGCAGTATTTT

J gene: TRBJ2-1
V gene: TRBV7-9
clone size: -
D gene: -
CDR3 protein: CASSQQADRPGQFF
CDR3 DNA: TGTGCCAGCAGCCAACAGGCGGACCGCCCGGGGCAGTTCTTC

J gene: TRBJ2-3
V gene: TRBV12-3/TRBV12-4
clone size: -
D gene: -
CDR3 protein: CASSPRWQISTDTQYF
CDR3 DNA: TGTGCCAGCTCCCCTCGGTGGCAGATTTCCACAGATACGCAGTATTTT

J gene: TRBJ1-1
V gene: TRBV7-9
clone size: few
D gene: -
CDR3 protein: CASSLAGGSILGEAFF
CDR3 DNA: TGTGCCAGCAGCCTCGCCGGGGGGTCTATCCTGGGTGAAGCTTTCTTT

J gene: TRBJ1-1
V gene: TRBV29-1
clone size: few
D gene: TRBD1
CDR3 protein: CSVEGTGVDTEAFF
CDR3 DNA: TGCAGCGTTGAGGGGACAGGGGTTGACACTGAAGCTTTCTTT

J gene: TRBJ2-4
V gene: TRBV30
clone size: few
D gene: -
CDR3 protein: CAWSERARAKNIQYF
CDR3 DNA: TGTGCCTGGAGTGAACGGGCTAGGGCCAAAAACATTCAGTACTTC

J gene: TRBJ2-6
V gene: TRBV6-5
clone size: -
D gene: TRBD1
CDR3 protein: CASSVGTGNSGANVLTF
CDR3 DNA: TGTGCCAGCAGCGTAGGGACAGGCAACTCTGGGGCCAACGTCCTGACTTTC

J gene: TRBJ2-7
V gene: TRBV11-3
clone size: -
D gene: -
CDR3 protein: CASSPSASGSYEQYF
CDR3 DNA: TGTGCCAGCAGCCCATCAGCAAGCGGCTCCTACGAGCAGTACTTC

J gene: TRBJ1-5
V gene: TRBV10-3
clone size: few
D gene: -
CDR3 protein: CAISLTDSNQPQHF
CDR3 DNA: TGTGCCATCAGCCTTACAGATAGCAATCAGCCCCAGCATTTT

J gene: TRBJ1-3
V gene: TRBV28
clone size: -
D gene: -
CDR3 protein: CASSFRGAGNTIYF
CDR3 DNA: TGTGCCAGCAGTTTTCGGGGAGCCGGAAACACCATATATTTT

J gene: TRBJ1-1
V gene: TRBV5-1
clone size: -
D gene: -
CDR3 protein: CASSLGGVRTEAFF
CDR3 DNA: TGCGCCAGCAGCTTGGGGGGGGTGAGGACTGAAGCTTTCTTT

J gene: TRBJ2-2
V gene: TRBV4-2
clone size: -
D gene: TRBD2
CDR3 protein: CASSISGGPPNTGELFF
CDR3 DNA: TGTGCCAGCAGCATTAGCGGGGGGCCACCGAACACCGGGGAGCTGTTTTTT

J gene: TRBJ2-3
V gene: TRBV20-1
clone size: -
D gene: -
CDR3 protein: CSTPTRRRPNPSTDTQYF
CDR3 DNA: TGCAGTACCCCGACTCGGCGGAGACCAAACCCTAGCACAGATACGCAGTATTTT

J gene: TRBJ2-3
V gene: TRBV4-1
clone size: -
D gene: -
CDR3 protein: CASSQDLGKGDTQYF
CDR3 DNA: TGCGCCAGCAGCCAAGACTTAGGGAAAGGAGATACGCAGTATTTT

J gene: TRBJ2-3
V gene: TRBV5-1
clone size: -
D gene: TRBD1
CDR3 protein: CASSLTRQGTDTQYF
CDR3 DNA: TGCGCCAGCAGCTTGACGCGACAGGGAACAGATACGCAGTATTTT

J gene: TRBJ2-7
V gene: TRBV30
clone size: -
D gene: -
CDR3 protein: CAWSRKTEQYF
CDR3 DNA: TGTGCCTGGAGTAGAAAAACCGAGCAGTACTTC

J gene: TRBJ1-1
V gene: TRBV29-1
clone size: -
D gene: TRBD1
CDR3 protein: CSVGSGQGEAFF
CDR3 DNA: TGCAGCGTTGGCTCGGGACAGGGTGAAGCTTTCTTT

J gene: TRBJ1-6
V gene: TRBV30
clone size: -
D gene: TRBD1
CDR3 protein: CAWSPTGTGDSPLHF
CDR3 DNA: TGTGCCTGGAGTCCCACCGGGACAGGGGATTCACCCCTCCACTTT

J gene: TRBJ1-5
V gene: TRBV15
clone size: -
D gene: TRBD1
CDR3 protein: CANSSGQVNQPQHF
CDR3 DNA: TGTGCCAACAGCAGCGGACAGGTCAATCAGCCCCAGCATTTT

J gene: TRBJ1-1
V gene: TRBV2
clone size: few
D gene: TRBD1
CDR3 protein: CASRDDRAEAFF
CDR3 DNA: TGTGCCAGCAGAGACGACAGGGCGGAAGCTTTCTTT

J gene: TRBJ1-6
V gene: TRBV29-1
clone size: -
D gene: -
CDR3 protein: CSVLDGRNSPLHF
CDR3 DNA: TGCAGCGTTCTGGACGGTCGAAATTCACCCCTCCACTTT

J gene: TRBJ2-2
V gene: TRBV5-1
clone size: many
D gene: -
CDR3 protein: CASSPGQTGTGELFF
CDR3 DNA: TGCGCCAGCAGCCCTGGACAGACTGGCACCGGGGAGCTGTTTTTT

J gene: TRBJ2-2
V gene: TRBV6-1
clone size: few
D gene: TRBD1
CDR3 protein: CASTLGQTTGELFF
CDR3 DNA: TGTGCCAGCACCCTGGGACAGACAACCGGGGAGCTGTTTTTT

J gene: TRBJ2-7
V gene: TRBV10-3
clone size: -
D gene: -
CDR3 protein: CAISGDSYEQYF
CDR3 DNA: TGTGCCATCAGTGGCGACTCCTACGAGCAGTACTTC

J gene: TRBJ2-1
V gene: TRBV12-3/TRBV12-4
clone size: -
D gene: TRBD1
CDR3 protein: CASSPYRGSYNEQFF
CDR3 DNA: TGTGCCAGCAGCCCCTACAGGGGATCCTACAATGAGCAGTTCTTC

J gene: TRBJ2-7
V gene: TRBV20-1
clone size: few
D gene: TRBD1
CDR3 protein: CSAGTVYEQYF
CDR3 DNA: TGCAGTGCCGGGACAGTCTACGAGCAGTACTTC

J gene: TRBJ2-5
V gene: TRBV11-3
clone size: -
D gene: -
CDR3 protein: CASSPVTGWETQYF
CDR3 DNA: TGTGCCAGCAGCCCCGTTACAGGGTGGGAGACCCAGTACTTC

J gene: TRBJ2-2
V gene: TRBV6-6
clone size: few
D gene: -
CDR3 protein: CASSYPGRALLGELFF
CDR3 DNA: TGTGCCAGCAGTTACCCGGGGCGCGCTCTGCTAGGGGAGCTGTTTTTT

J gene: TRBJ2-3
V gene: TRBV6-6
clone size: many
D gene: -
CDR3 protein: CASSYEYGADTQYF
CDR3 DNA: TGTGCCAGCAGTTACGAGTATGGGGCAGATACGCAGTATTTT

J gene: TRBJ2-3
V gene: TRBV20-1
clone size: few
D gene: -
CDR3 protein: CSARDLLRGSTDTQYF
CDR3 DNA: TGCAGTGCTAGAGATCTACTGCGGGGCAGCACAGATACGCAGTATTTT

J gene: TRBJ2-7
V gene: TRBV7-9
clone size: -
D gene: TRBD2
CDR3 protein: CASSASGDRYEQYF
CDR3 DNA: TGTGCCAGCAGCGCTAGCGGGGATAGGTACGAGCAGTACTTC

J gene: TRBJ2-2
V gene: TRBV4-3
clone size: -
D gene: TRBD2
CDR3 protein: CASSLIAGEPGELFF
CDR3 DNA: TGCGCCAGCAGCCTCATAGCGGGAGAACCCGGGGAGCTGTTTTTT

J gene: TRBJ2-1
V gene: TRBV4-1
clone size: few
D gene: -
CDR3 protein: CASSQVDRWNEQFF
CDR3 DNA: TGCGCCAGCAGCCAAGTCGATCGGTGGAATGAGCAGTTCTTC

J gene: TRBJ1-5
V gene: TRBV10-3
clone size: -
D gene: -
CDR3 protein: CAISESAEHQPQHF
CDR3 DNA: TGTGCCATCAGTGAGTCTGCCGAACATCAGCCCCAGCATTTT

J gene: TRBJ2-5
V gene: TRBV7-2
clone size: few
D gene: -
CDR3 protein: CASSLGGGLETQYF
CDR3 DNA: TGTGCCAGCAGCTTAGGGGGGGGGCTCGAGACCCAGTACTTC

J gene: TRBJ2-1
V gene: TRBV7-8
clone size: -
D gene: TRBD1
CDR3 protein: CASSYGTGSYNEQFF
CDR3 DNA: TGTGCCAGCAGCTACGGGACAGGGAGTTACAATGAGCAGTTCTTC

J gene: TRBJ2-7
V gene: TRBV19
clone size: -
D gene: TRBD2
CDR3 protein: CASSWEAGGSYEQYF
CDR3 DNA: TGTGCCAGTAGCTGGGAAGCGGGGGGTTCCTACGAGCAGTACTTC

J gene: TRBJ2-3
V gene: TRBV7-2
clone size: -
D gene: TRBD1
CDR3 protein: CASASGGLLTDTQYF
CDR3 DNA: TGTGCCAGCGCCTCAGGGGGCCTCCTCACAGATACGCAGTATTTT

J gene: TRBJ1-5
V gene: TRBV7-2
clone size: -
D gene: -
CDR3 protein: CASSQALPNQPQHF
CDR3 DNA: TGTGCCAGCAGCCAAGCATTACCCAATCAGCCCCAGCATTTT

J gene: TRBJ2-1
V gene: TRBV12-3/TRBV12-4
clone size: -
D gene: -
CDR3 protein: CASTLEAGWTDEQFF
CDR3 DNA: TGTGCCAGCACCCTTGAGGCAGGGTGGACCGATGAGCAGTTCTTC

J gene: TRBJ2-1
V gene: TRBV24-1
clone size: -
D gene: TRBD2
CDR3 protein: CATRPSGRENNEQFF
CDR3 DNA: TGTGCCACCAGACCTAGCGGGAGGGAAAACAATGAGCAGTTCTTC

J gene: TRBJ2-3
V gene: TRBV4-2
clone size: -
D gene: -
CDR3 protein: CASSQDLSGLTDTQYF
CDR3 DNA: TGTGCCAGCAGCCAAGATCTCTCGGGGCTCACAGATACGCAGTATTTT

J gene: TRBJ2-1
V gene: TRBV24-1
clone size: few
D gene: TRBD2
CDR3 protein: CATSDPGLAVHEQFF
CDR3 DNA: TGTGCCACCAGTGATCCGGGACTAGCGGTCCATGAGCAGTTCTTC

J gene: TRBJ2-2
V gene: TRBV9
clone size: few
D gene: TRBD2
CDR3 protein: CASSPDGEGHHTGELFF
CDR3 DNA: TGTGCCAGCAGCCCCGACGGGGAGGGCCACCACACCGGGGAGCTGTTTTTT